Shown below are 10 T cell receptor beta chains from a single sample sequenced in a study of T cell responses to AZD1222 COVID-19 vaccine. Sequenced by immunoSEQ multiplex PCR; TCRdb stores in-frame clones only, minus some. Of some 200,000 clones listed, around 90% were seen once; the top ten hold 3.6%. Sequences were derived from peripheral blood, sampled 28 days after the second dose of the MenACWY control vaccine. The receptors originated from an adult who received the MenACWY meningococcal vaccine as a control.

The chain is built from TRBV18 and TRBJ2-1, with 8 bases matching TRBD1. Germline assignment: CDR1 KGHSH and CDR2 LQKENI. The CDR3 length is 15 residues. V lost 3 bases to trimming and J lost 5 bases; unmatched junction nucleotides: 6. CDR3 protein: CASSPLGTGHNEQFF. DNA of the CDR3: TGTGCCAGCTCACCCTTGGGGACAGGACACAATGAGCAGTTCTTC.

The V gene is TRBV27, the J gene TRBJ2-3, with 8 nucleotides matching TRBD2. The CDR3 length is 18 residues. V gave up 3 bases and J gave up 1 base; unmatched junction bases: 12. Per the germline V gene, CDR1 is MNHEY and CDR2 is SMNVEV (reference sequence). The CDR3 bases are TGTGCCAGCAGTTTTGTTGTGGTAGCGGGAAGGGGCACAGATACGCAGTATTTT. Translating gives CASSFVVVAGRGTDTQYF.

The rearrangement links TRBV20-1 to TRBJ2-1, with TRBD2 matching 8 bases. The CDR3 is made up of 14 amino acids. Germline CDR1 is DFQATT and CDR2 is SNEGSKA (reference sequence). With 3 bases clipped from V and 6 bases from J, the junction kept 7 bases outside the gene matches. The CDR3 spells CSASSGLVSNEQFF. The CDR3 DNA follows: TGCAGTGCTAGTTCGGGACTAGTCTCCAATGAGCAGTTCTTC.

The chain links TRBV29-1 to TRBJ2-2, with D maybe TRBD2 (6 bases). Germline CDR1 is SQVTM and CDR2 is ANQGSEA. Between the trimmed V and J ends, which lost 7 bases and 2 bases, there was a span of 17 bases. This CDR3 contains 15 residues. CDR3 coding DNA: TGCAGCGCCCGCCCTGGGGGGTCCAACACCGGGGAGCTGTTTTTT. Translating it yields CSARPGGSNTGELFF.

This clone has only one observation. The chain couples TRBV28 to TRBJ1-2, with D possibly TRBD1 on 6 matching bases. The CDR3 spans 14 residues. V was shortened by 6 bases and J by 8 bases, with 19 bases between the two germline ends. CDR1 and CDR2 from the germline V gene are MDHEN and SYDVKM. The CDR3 nucleotides read TGTGCCAGCAGGGGGACGGGGGCGCGCGGCGGCTACACCTTC. Amino acid sequence: CASRGTGARGGYTF.

The chain carries TRBV19 and TRBJ1-2, with TRBD1 matching 7 bases. The CDR3 is 14 amino acids. Germline trimming cut 5 bases from V and 4 bases from J; bases unmatched to any gene: 7. Germline loops: CDR1 LNHDA, CDR2 SQIVND (reference sequence). CDR3: CASSPRQGIYGYTF. The CDR3 DNA sequence: TGTGCCAGTAGTCCGCGACAGGGAATCTATGGCTACACCTTC.

CDR3 nucleotide sequence: TGCGCCAGCAGTGAATGGCGGGCGAGCTCCTACAATGAGCAGTTCTTC. Translated: CASSEWRASSYNEQFF. The chain has TRBV10-1 and TRBJ2-1; tentative D call: TRBD2 (5 bases). The CDR3 loop spans 16 amino acids. Germline CDR1 and CDR2: WNHNN and SYGVQD (reference sequence). Deletions cut 3 bases from V and 0 bases from J, with 12 bases between.

The chain links TRBV5-3 to TRBJ1-4; D not certain. TRBV5-3 falls under the ORF class, with uncertain function. Between the trimmed V and J ends, which lost 5 bases and 4 bases, there was a span of 12 bases. CDR3 length: 14 residues. CDR3 bases: TGTGCCAGAAGGGTGACCGTCGATAATGAAAAACTGTTTTTT. Translating it yields CARRVTVDNEKLFF.

This chain joins TRBV27 and TRBJ2-2, with TRBD2 as a possible D gene (6 bases). The CDR3 runs 14 residues. Trimming left V 11 bases short and J 0 bases short, with 13 bases between. The germline V gene has CDR1 MNHEY and CDR2 SMNVEV (reference sequence). The CDR3 protein is CASHGDSNTGELFF. CDR3 coding DNA: TGTGCCTCGCACGGGGACTCGAACACCGGGGAGCTGTTTTTT.

The chain couples TRBV9 to TRBJ1-1; D gene uncertain. V was shortened by 0 bases and J by 3 bases, with 9 bases between the two germline ends. The CDR3 sequence is 14 residues long. Germline V gene lookup returns CDR1 SGDLS and CDR2 YYNGEE. In nucleotides, the CDR3 is TGTGCCAGCAGCGTAGACCGGGAGGACACTGAAGCTTTCTTT. Translating gives CASSVDREDTEAFF. Full variable domain (missing parts from reference TRBV9 and TRBJ1-1): DSGVTQTPKHLITATGQRVTLRCSPRSGDLSVYWYQQSLDQGLQFLIQYYNGEERAKGNILERFSAQQFPDLHSELNLSSLELGDSALYFCASSVDREDTEAFFGQGTRLTVV.